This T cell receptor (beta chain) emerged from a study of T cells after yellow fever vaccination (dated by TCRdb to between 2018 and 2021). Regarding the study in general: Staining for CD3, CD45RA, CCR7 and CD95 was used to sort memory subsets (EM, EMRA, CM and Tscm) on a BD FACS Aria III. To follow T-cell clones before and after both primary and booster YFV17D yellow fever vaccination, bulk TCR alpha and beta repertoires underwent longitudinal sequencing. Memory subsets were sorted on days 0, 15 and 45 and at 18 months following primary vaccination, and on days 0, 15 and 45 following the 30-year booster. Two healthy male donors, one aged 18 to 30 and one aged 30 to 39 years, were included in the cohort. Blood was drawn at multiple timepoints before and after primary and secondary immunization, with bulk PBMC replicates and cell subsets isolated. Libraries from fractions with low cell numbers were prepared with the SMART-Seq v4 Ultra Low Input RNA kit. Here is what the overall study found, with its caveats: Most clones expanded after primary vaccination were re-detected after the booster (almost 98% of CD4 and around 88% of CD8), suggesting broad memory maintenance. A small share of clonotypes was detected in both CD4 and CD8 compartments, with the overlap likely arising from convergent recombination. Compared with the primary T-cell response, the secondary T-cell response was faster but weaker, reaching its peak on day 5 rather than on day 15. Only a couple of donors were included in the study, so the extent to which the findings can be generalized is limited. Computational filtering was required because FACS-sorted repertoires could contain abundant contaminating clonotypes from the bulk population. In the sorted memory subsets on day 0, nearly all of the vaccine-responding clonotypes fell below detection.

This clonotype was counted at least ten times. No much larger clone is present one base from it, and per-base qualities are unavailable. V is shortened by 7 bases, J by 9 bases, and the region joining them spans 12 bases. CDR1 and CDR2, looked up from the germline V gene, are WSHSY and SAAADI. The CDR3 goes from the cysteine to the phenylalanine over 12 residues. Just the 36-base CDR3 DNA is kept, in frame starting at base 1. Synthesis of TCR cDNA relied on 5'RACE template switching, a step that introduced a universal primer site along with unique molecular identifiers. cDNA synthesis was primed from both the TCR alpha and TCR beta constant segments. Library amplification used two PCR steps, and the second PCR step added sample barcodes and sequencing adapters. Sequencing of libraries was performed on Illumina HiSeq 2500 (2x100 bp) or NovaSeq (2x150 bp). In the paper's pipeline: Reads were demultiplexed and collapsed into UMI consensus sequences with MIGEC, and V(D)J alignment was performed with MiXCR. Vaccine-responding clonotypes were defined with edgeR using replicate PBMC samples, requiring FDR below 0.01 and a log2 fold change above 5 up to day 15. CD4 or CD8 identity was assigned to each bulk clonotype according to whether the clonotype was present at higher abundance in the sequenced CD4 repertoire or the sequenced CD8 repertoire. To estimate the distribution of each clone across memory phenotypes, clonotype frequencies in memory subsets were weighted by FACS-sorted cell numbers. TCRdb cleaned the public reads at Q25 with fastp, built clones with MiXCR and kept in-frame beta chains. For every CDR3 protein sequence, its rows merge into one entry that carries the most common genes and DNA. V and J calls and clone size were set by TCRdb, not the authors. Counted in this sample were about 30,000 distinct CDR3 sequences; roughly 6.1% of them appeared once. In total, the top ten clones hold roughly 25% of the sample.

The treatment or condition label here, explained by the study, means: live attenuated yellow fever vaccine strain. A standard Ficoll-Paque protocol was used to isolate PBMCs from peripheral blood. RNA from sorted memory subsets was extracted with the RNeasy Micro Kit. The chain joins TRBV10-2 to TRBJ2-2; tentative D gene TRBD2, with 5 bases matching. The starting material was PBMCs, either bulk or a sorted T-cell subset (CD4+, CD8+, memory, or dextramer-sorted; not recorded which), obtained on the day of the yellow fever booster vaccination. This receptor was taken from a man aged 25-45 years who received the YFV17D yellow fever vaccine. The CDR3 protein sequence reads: CASTQDGRELFF. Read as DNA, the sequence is TGCGCCAGCACCCAAGACGGGAGGGAGCTGTTTTTT.